The source of this TCR beta chain is a study of Ad26.COV2.S vaccination and SARS-CoV-2 variants. Sequencing was performed with immunoSEQ multiplex PCR; in TCRdb, only in-frame clones are kept and a portion is missing. Of roughly 700,000 clones listed, 89% are singletons. Stated treatment: 15 to 20 received Ad26.COV2.S at low or high dose, single or two shots; 5 received placebo; per-sample allocation not given. After the first vaccine or placebo injection, samples were drawn on day 63. From germline, CDR1 is MNHNY and CDR2 SVGAGI (reference sequence). V lost 2 bases and J lost 0; bases outside the gene matches: 2. CDR3 length: 15 residues.

The chain links TRBV6-6 to TRBJ1-1, with 8 bases that match TRBD1. This receptor was identified in a person between 18 and 65 years old who received the Ad26.COV2.S COVID-19 vaccine or a placebo. Sample: peripheral blood, taken in a trial of Ad26.COV2.S vaccine versus placebo. In DNA form, the CDR3 reads TGTGCCAGCAGTTACGGACAGGGATTGAACACTGAAGCTTTCTTT. It is translated as CASSYGQGLNTEAFF.